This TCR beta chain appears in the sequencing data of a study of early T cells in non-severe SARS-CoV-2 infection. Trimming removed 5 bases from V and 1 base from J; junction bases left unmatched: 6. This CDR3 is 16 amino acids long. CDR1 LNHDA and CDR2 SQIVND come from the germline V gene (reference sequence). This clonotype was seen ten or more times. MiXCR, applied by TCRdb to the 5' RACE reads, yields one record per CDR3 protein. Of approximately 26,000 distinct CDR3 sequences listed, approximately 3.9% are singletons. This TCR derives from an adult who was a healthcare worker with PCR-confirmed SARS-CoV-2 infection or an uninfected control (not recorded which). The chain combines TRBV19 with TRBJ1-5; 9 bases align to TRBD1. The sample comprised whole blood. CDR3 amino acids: CASSPGTGLSNQPQHF. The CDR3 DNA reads TGTGCCAGTAGTCCGGGGACAGGGCTAAGCAATCAGCCCCAGCATTTT.